This T cell receptor beta chain came from a study of T-cell memory formation after mild COVID-19. Trimming stripped 6 bases from V and 1 base from J, with 10 bases between. The CDR3 is 14 amino acids. The germline V gene encodes CDR1 LGHNA and CDR2 YSLEER. TCRdb reanalysed the 5' RACE reads using MiXCR and keeps one entry per CDR3 protein. This sample has around 210,000 distinct CDR3 sequences, with more than 8% found just once. In its sample, this clonotype was seen many times. Material: PBMCs or a T cell subset sorted from them (not recorded which). The chain is built from TRBV4-3 and TRBJ1-3; D may be TRBD1 (5 bases). The origin of this receptor is a man aged 18 to 29 who had mild COVID-19 (a few samples of this study predate the infection). Cell type and time point are not known. The CDR3 nucleotides are TGCGCCAGCAGTTCCGGGGGGTCTGGAAACACCATATATTTT. Translation: CASSSGGSGNTIYF.